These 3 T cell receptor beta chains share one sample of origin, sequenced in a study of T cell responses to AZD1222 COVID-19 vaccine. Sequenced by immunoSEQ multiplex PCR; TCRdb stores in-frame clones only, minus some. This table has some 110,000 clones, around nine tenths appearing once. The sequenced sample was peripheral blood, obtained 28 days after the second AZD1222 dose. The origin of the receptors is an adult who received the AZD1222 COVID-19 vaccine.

CDR3 DNA sequence: TGTGCCAGCAGTTACGTTGCCCAGGGTGGCCCTGAAGCTTTCTTT. It translates to CASSYVAQGGPEAFF. V gene TRBV6-5 combines with J gene TRBJ1-1; D perhaps matches TRBD1 (5 bases). Deletions cut 2 bases from V and 6 bases from J, with 16 bases between. The germline gives CDR1 MNHEY, CDR2 SVGAGI. This CDR3 has 15 amino acids.

The CDR3 DNA reads as TGCGCCAGCAGCCAGCAGGGAGACTATGGCTACACCTTC. It is translated as CASSQQGDYGYTF. The J gene is TRBJ1-2, the V gene TRBV4-1; D possibly corresponds to TRBD1 (5 bases). Germline V gives CDR1 MGHRA, CDR2 YSYEKL. V lost 3 bases, J lost 3 bases, and 8 bases lay in between. This CDR3 spans 13 amino acids.

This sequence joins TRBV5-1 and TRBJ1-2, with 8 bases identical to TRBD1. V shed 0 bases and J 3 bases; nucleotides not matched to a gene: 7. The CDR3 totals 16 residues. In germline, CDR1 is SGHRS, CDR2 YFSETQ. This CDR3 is CASSLVPGGGDYGYTF. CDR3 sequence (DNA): TGCGCCAGCAGCTTGGTCCCAGGGGGCGGCGACTATGGCTACACCTTC.